One sample yielded the 18 T cell receptor beta chains listed below, sequenced in a study of blood T cell repertoires in COVID-19 (dated by TCRdb to 2018 to 2020). The protocol used for the library was the immunoSEQ multiplex PCR assay. The clones in this table, taken by TCRdb from immuneACCESS, are in-frame only. Not every clone is retained; where verified, under half of the shortfall comes from an unresolved V gene, and the cause of the rest is unknown. The sample data list roughly 160,000 clones, and 86% of these were observed just once. Clones ranked in the top ten supply roughly 7.8% of the sample. The sequenced sample was peripheral blood. The receptors come from a man aged 55 to 69 with acute or convalescent COVID-19.

The chain links TRBV19 to TRBJ2-3; the D gene is possibly TRBD2 (5 bases). The CDR3 has 13 residues. Trimming shortened V by 6 bases and J by 3 bases, and 10 bases separated the two germline ends. Looked up from germline, CDR1 is LNHDA and CDR2 is SQIVND (reference sequence). CDR3: CASRRVGTDTQYF. CDR3 in DNA: TGTGCCAGTAGGAGGGTTGGGACAGATACGCAGTATTTT.

This clone was counted a single time. The chain carries TRBV7-9 and TRBJ2-1, with 9 positions matching TRBD2. The CDR3 extends over 16 amino acids. Germline lookup yields CDR1 SEHNR and CDR2 FQNEAQ (reference sequence). V lost 8 bases and J lost 0; bases outside the gene matches: 8. This CDR3 reads CASRGISGSSYNEQFF. CDR3 nucleotide sequence: TGTGCCAGCCGGGGGATTAGCGGGAGCTCCTACAATGAGCAGTTCTTC.

This chain joins TRBV6-4 and TRBJ2-1, with D perhaps matching TRBD1 (5 bases). The germline V gene encodes CDR1 MRHNA and CDR2 SNTAGT. The CDR3 covers 15 residues. V gave up 3 bases and J gave up 2 bases, with 11 bases separating them. For the CDR3, the DNA is TGTGCCAGCAGTGAAGGGGCGTGGCCCTACAATGAGCAGTTCTTC. It is translated as CASSEGAWPYNEQFF.

Only one count was recorded for this clone. Other DNA sequences within the sample encode an identical CDR3. DNA for the CDR3: TGTGCCAGCAGTTACTCGGGCCGGGGTCCCTACGAGCAGTACTTC. It translates to CASSYSGRGPYEQYF. The V call is TRBV6-5, the J call TRBJ2-7; D is perhaps TRBD2 (5 bases). The germline gives CDR1 MNHEY, CDR2 SVGAGI. This CDR3 is built from 15 residues. V dropped 0 bases and J dropped 2 bases, with 11 bases sitting between them.

The chain uses TRBV23-1 and TRBJ2-7; TRBD2 might be the D (5 bases). TRBV23-1 counts as an open reading frame of uncertain function. The V and J ends lost 3 bases and 0 bases respectively, with 15 bases between them. The CDR3 runs 16 residues. The CDR3 sequence is CASSQNEGGYSYEQYF. CDR3 sequence (DNA): TGCGCCAGCAGTCAGAATGAGGGCGGATACTCCTACGAGCAGTACTTC.

This sequence joins TRBV5-1 and TRBJ2-2; tentatively, D is TRBD1 (5 bases). The CDR3 sequence is 14 residues long. Germline values: CDR1 SGHRS, CDR2 YFSETQ. Trimming left V 4 bases short and J 5 bases short, with 12 bases between. Here the CDR3 reads CASSPSQGTGELFF. CDR3 nucleotide sequence: TGCGCCAGCAGCCCGAGCCAGGGTACCGGGGAGCTGTTTTTT.

This clone has a handful of counts. The same CDR3 is also encoded by other DNA sequences in this sample. The CDR3: CASSLQGDYGYTF. The DNA of the CDR3 is TGCGCCAGCAGCTTGCAGGGTGACTATGGCTACACCTTC. The rearrangement links TRBV5-1 to TRBJ1-2, with D possibly being TRBD1 (5 bases). V was trimmed by 1 base and J by 3 bases, leaving 7 bases between them. CDR1 and CDR2 (germline): SGHRS, YFSETQ. The CDR3 is made up of 13 amino acids.

The sample holds one count of this clone. The J gene is TRBJ2-7, the V gene TRBV19, with D perhaps matching TRBD1 (5 bases). The ends were cut back, 5 bases at V and 3 bases at J, with 11 bases in the middle. The CDR3 totals 13 residues. Germline V gene sequence: CDR1 LNHDA, CDR2 SQIVND (reference sequence). This CDR3 is CASSSGMDYEQYF. Here the CDR3 DNA reads TGTGCCAGTAGTTCAGGGATGGACTACGAGCAGTACTTC.

This chain joins TRBV28 and TRBJ2-7; 11 bases match TRBD2. From germline, CDR1 is MDHEN and CDR2 SYDVKM. J was trimmed by 3 bases and V by 2 bases; bases with no gene match: 6. The CDR3 consists of 16 residues. The CDR3 here is CASSLNKGTSGYEQYF. The CDR3 DNA reads as TGTGCCAGCAGTTTAAATAAGGGGACTAGCGGCTACGAGCAGTACTTC.

The chain employs TRBV28 and TRBJ1-5; the D gene is possibly TRBD1 (6 bases). The germline V gene encodes CDR1 MDHEN and CDR2 SYDVKM. The V end was cut by 5 bases, the J end by 0 bases, with 20 bases between. This CDR3 is 18 amino acids long. Here the CDR3 DNA reads TGTGCCAGCAGTGTTACAGGGTCCTCCCGATATAGCAATCAGCCCCAGCATTTT. It codes for CASSVTGSSRYSNQPQHF.

The chain carries TRBV11-2 and TRBJ1-3; possibly TRBD1 for D (5 bases). The CDR3 contains 15 residues. Per the germline V gene, CDR1 is SGHAT and CDR2 is FQNNGV. V was shortened by 3 bases and J by 0 bases, with 9 bases between the two germline ends. CDR3 loop: CASSFADSSGNTIYF. DNA for the CDR3: TGTGCCAGCAGCTTCGCTGACAGCTCTGGAAACACCATATATTTT.

The sample holds one count of this clone. Other DNA sequences in the sample encode the same CDR3. The chain couples TRBV5-1 to TRBJ2-7; 7 bases are shared with TRBD1. With V trimmed by 4 bases and J by 2 bases, 6 bases remained unmatched. CDR3 length: 14 residues. Germline V gene sequence: CDR1 SGHRS, CDR2 YFSETQ. The CDR3 sequence is CASSPRDSPYEQYF. In DNA form, the CDR3 reads TGCGCCAGCAGCCCTCGGGACAGCCCCTACGAGCAGTACTTC.

This sequence joins TRBV5-1 and TRBJ1-1; 8 nucleotides align to TRBD1. The length of the CDR3 is 16 residues. In germline, CDR1 is SGHRS, CDR2 YFSETQ. The trim removed 1 base at V and 1 base at J, leaving 6 bases unmatched. CDR3 bases: TGCGCCAGCAGCTTGATGGACAGGGCAGGGAACACTGAAGCTTTCTTT. Translation gives CASSLMDRAGNTEAFF.

The genes are TRBV10-3 and TRBJ2-7, with TRBD2 matching 9 bases. The CDR3 extends over 16 amino acids. Germline V gene sequence: CDR1 ENHRY, CDR2 SYGVKD. The V and J ends lost 0 bases and 5 bases, in that order; junction bases with no gene match: 8. The CDR3 DNA follows: TGTGCCATCAGTGAGTCGTCGGCGGGAGGGGAGGACGAGCAGTACTTC. It is translated as CAISESSAGGEDEQYF.

The chain recombines TRBV9 with TRBJ2-5; D gene ambiguous. This CDR3 contains 11 residues. Trimming pared 4 bases from V and 5 bases from J, leaving 6 bases between. Germline assignment: CDR1 SGDLS and CDR2 YYNGEE. The CDR3 DNA reads TGTGCCAGCAGCAATTCGGAGACCCAGTACTTC. Encoded protein: CASSNSETQYF.

The J gene is TRBJ1-4, the V gene TRBV5-1; weak D call: TRBD1 (6 bases). The CDR3 is 14 amino acids. The V and J ends lost 5 bases and 3 bases respectively, with 11 bases between them. CDR1 is SGHRS, CDR2 YFSETQ, per germline. CDR3 amino acids: CASSQTGSNEKLFF. The CDR3 DNA reads TGCGCCAGCAGTCAGACAGGCTCTAATGAAAAACTGTTTTTT. The entire variable domain, with the rest obtained from reference TRBV5-1 and TRBJ1-4, is as follows: KAGVTQTPRYLIKTRGQQVTLSCSPISGHRSVSWYQQTPGQGLQFLFEYFSETQRNKGNFPGRFSGRQFSNSRSEMNVSTLELGDSALYLCASSQTGSNEKLFFGSGTQLSVL.

The chain uses TRBV18 and TRBJ1-1, with 10 bases fitting TRBD1. Germline CDR1 reads KGHSH; CDR2 reads LQKENI. The CDR3 has 13 amino acids. V dropped 5 bases and J dropped 5; count of bases not matched to a gene: 2. CDR3 region: CASSMDRGTEAFF. DNA for the CDR3: TGTGCCAGCTCAATGGACAGGGGGACTGAAGCTTTCTTT.

The chain links TRBV2 to TRBJ2-2, with D perhaps TRBD1 (5 bases). Trimming removed 2 bases at V and 5 bases at J, with 6 bases between. The germline gives CDR1 SNHLY, CDR2 FYNNEI. The CDR3 totals 13 residues. CDR3 protein: CASSEQGTGELFF. In DNA, the CDR3 is TGTGCCAGCAGTGAACAGGGAACCGGGGAGCTGTTTTTT.